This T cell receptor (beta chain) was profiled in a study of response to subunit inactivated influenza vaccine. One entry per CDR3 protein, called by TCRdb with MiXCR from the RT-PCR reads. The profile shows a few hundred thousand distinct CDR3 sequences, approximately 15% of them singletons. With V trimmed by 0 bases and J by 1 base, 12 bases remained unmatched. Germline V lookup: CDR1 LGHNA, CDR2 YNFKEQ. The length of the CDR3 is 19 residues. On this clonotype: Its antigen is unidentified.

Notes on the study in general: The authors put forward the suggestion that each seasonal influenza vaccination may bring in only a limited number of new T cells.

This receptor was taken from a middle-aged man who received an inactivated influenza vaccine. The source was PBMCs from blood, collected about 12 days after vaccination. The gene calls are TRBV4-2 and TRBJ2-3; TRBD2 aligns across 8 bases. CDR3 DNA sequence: TGTGCCAGCAGCCAAGATCCGGGCGGGGGGCCCCTAGGCACAGATACGCAGTATTTT. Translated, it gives CASSQDPGGGPLGTDTQYF.